The 29 T cell receptor beta chains below all came from one sample that was sequenced in a study of T cell responses to AZD1222 COVID-19 vaccine listed by TCRdb under 2021. The sample's time point label, decoded: baseline before first vaccination. The library relied on the immunoSEQ multiplex PCR assay. Not all clones reach the TCRdb copy of this immuneACCESS table, which keeps in-frame sequences only. Checked studies attribute under half of the gap to unresolved V genes and leave the rest unexplained. This sample has about 130,000 clones in its table, and over 85% of those were observed once. The ten most abundant clones make up about 0.91% of the sample. The material was peripheral blood, obtained on day 0 of AZD1222 vaccination. These receptors were obtained from an adult in good health.

This clone has only one observation. This sequence joins TRBV19 and TRBJ2-1, with D possibly matching TRBD2 (7 bases). V was shortened by 7 bases and J by 0 bases, with 13 bases between the two germline ends. CDR3 size: 15 residues. Germline loops: CDR1 LNHDA, CDR2 SQIVND (reference sequence). The CDR3 loop reads CASNRDYFSYNEQFF. CDR3 bases: TGTGCCAGTAACAGGGACTACTTCTCCTACAATGAGCAGTTCTTC.

Details on this clone: Other DNA sequences in this specimen translate into the identical CDR3. The V gene is TRBV27, the J gene TRBJ1-5; D unclear. The germline gives CDR1 MNHEY, CDR2 SMNVEV (reference sequence). This CDR3 comprises 13 residues. The V end lost 6 bases, the J end lost 0 bases, and 6 bases lay between the germline ends. As DNA, the CDR3 is TGTGCCAGCAGCTTCTATAGCAATCAGCCCCAGCATTTT. It yields the protein CASSFYSNQPQHF.

The chain has TRBV5-1 and TRBJ1-2, with 12 bases fitting TRBD1. The V and J ends lost 4 bases and 6 bases, in that order; junction bases with no gene match: 10. Germline lookup yields CDR1 SGHRS and CDR2 YFSETQ. This CDR3 has 16 residues. This CDR3 is CASSANPGTGGDGYTF. The CDR3 DNA follows: TGCGCCAGCAGCGCAAATCCCGGGACAGGGGGCGATGGCTACACCTTC. Full variable domain (remainder filled in from reference TRBV5-1 and TRBJ1-2): KAGVTQTPRYLIKTRGQQVTLSCSPISGHRSVSWYQQTPGQGLQFLFEYFSETQRNKGNFPGRFSGRQFSNSRSEMNVSTLELGDSALYLCASSANPGTGGDGYTFGSGTRLTVV.

This clone appeared once. This chain joins TRBV18 and TRBJ1-1; tentatively, D is TRBD1 (5 bases). Per germline, CDR1 KGHSH and CDR2 LQKENI. Trimming removed 5 bases at V and 4 bases at J, with 8 bases between. This CDR3 has 12 residues. CDR3 sequence reads: CASSTGGTEAFF. The CDR3 bases are TGTGCCAGCTCAACCGGGGGCACTGAAGCTTTCTTT.

The chain uses TRBV29-1 and TRBJ1-1; tentatively, D is TRBD1 (5 bases). The germline gives CDR1 SQVTM, CDR2 ANQGSEA. The length of the CDR3 is 14 residues. The V gene lost 0 bases and the J gene lost 1 base, with 9 bases spanning the gap. The CDR3: CSVEDEGWNTEAFF. The CDR3 nucleotides read TGCAGCGTTGAAGATGAGGGGTGGAACACTGAAGCTTTCTTT.

This rearrangement joins TRBV6-6 to TRBJ1-1; 11 bases fit TRBD1. The length of the CDR3 is 14 residues. Germline CDR1 MNHNY, CDR2 SVGAGI (reference sequence). The V segment lost 4 bases and the J segment 4 bases; nucleotides outside the gene matches: 2. The CDR3 DNA reads TGTGCCAGCAGTTGGGACAGGGGGTCCACTGAAGCTTTCTTT. Residues: CASSWDRGSTEAFF.

CDR3 DNA: TGTGCCAGCAGCTTAGCGGGGGATCGAGATGGCTACACCTTC. It is translated as CASSLAGDRDGYTF. This rearrangement joins TRBV7-8 to TRBJ1-2; D is possibly TRBD1 (5 bases). The CDR3 extends over 14 amino acids. The germline V gene encodes CDR1 SGHVS and CDR2 FQNEAQ. Between the trimmed V and J ends, which lost 0 bases and 6 bases, there was a span of 11 bases.

This chain joins TRBV21-1 and TRBJ1-5; the listed D gene, TRBD1, was not tested against the DNA. TRBV21-1 is labeled a pseudogene. CDR3 size: 18 residues. Here the CDR3 DNA reads TGTGCCAGCAGGAGAAGACAGGGGGAGAAGTATAGCAATCAGCCCCAGCATTTT. This gives the protein CASRRRQGEKYSNQPQHF.

This chain links TRBV5-6 with TRBJ2-1; D possibly matches TRBD1 or TRBD2 (5 bases each). Trimming stripped 4 bases from V and 1 base from J, with 12 bases between. Germline assignment: CDR1 SGHDT and CDR2 YYEEEE. This CDR3 is 15 amino acids long. The DNA of the CDR3 is TGTGCCAGCAGCCTATATGGGGGTTCCTACAATGAGCAGTTCTTC. It translates to CASSLYGGSYNEQFF.

The rearrangement joins TRBV18 to TRBJ1-4; D unresolved. Trimming took off 4 bases at V and 3 bases at J, with 15 bases between the two ends. Germline V gives CDR1 KGHSH, CDR2 LQKENI. The CDR3 covers 16 residues. The CDR3 DNA follows: TGTGCCAGCTCACTGTTCCCGGGTTACGCTAATGAAAAACTGTTTTTT. It specifies CASSLFPGYANEKLFF.

The J gene is TRBJ1-3, the V gene TRBV12-3 or TRBV12-4, with D unresolved. V lost 3 bases to trimming and J lost 6 bases, with 6 bases between them. The CDR3 spans 12 residues. CDR3 DNA sequence: TGTGCCAGCAGTTTCCCCCTAAACACCATATATTTT. Translating it yields CASSFPLNTIYF.

Regarding this clone: The junction differs from germline at one of its ends, possibly a read error. The chain employs TRBV6-5 and TRBJ2-3; 9 bases fit TRBD1. Per germline, CDR1 MNHEY and CDR2 SVGAGI. The length of the CDR3 is 12 residues. CDR3 in DNA: TGTGCCAGCAGTAATCCGGGACAGGGCTGGAATTTT. This encodes CASSNPGQGWNF.

The V gene is TRBV7-9, the J gene TRBJ2-7, with D perhaps matching TRBD1 or TRBD2 (5 bases each). The CDR3 has 15 residues. CDR1 and CDR2 from the germline V gene are SEHNR and FQNEAQ (reference sequence). Trimming removed 5 bases from V and 2 bases from J, with 16 bases in between. CDR3 sequence reads: CASSGRDGVTYEQYF. DNA for the CDR3: TGTGCCAGCAGCGGACGGGACGGGGTAACCTACGAGCAGTACTTC.

This clone was counted only a few times. The chain recombines TRBV7-2 with TRBJ1-2; 9 nucleotides agree with TRBD1. The CDR3 has 13 amino acids. Germline CDR1 is SGHTA and CDR2 is FQGNSA. Losses at the gene ends were 3 bases for V and 8 bases for J; bases not matched to a gene: 4. Written as DNA, the CDR3 is TGTGCCAGCAGCTTCAGGACAGGGGTCGGCTACACCTTC. Amino acids: CASSFRTGVGYTF.

The chain has TRBV12-5 and TRBJ1-6; 8 nucleotides agree with TRBD1. With V trimmed by 7 bases and J by 8 bases, 10 bases remained unmatched. The CDR3 contains 15 residues. Germline-derived CDR1 and CDR2 are LGHNT and FRNRAP. Here the CDR3 reads CASAQAGQGYSPLHF. As DNA, the CDR3 is TGTGCTAGTGCCCAGGCAGGACAGGGATATTCACCCCTCCACTTT.

This rearrangement joins TRBV2 to TRBJ1-1; D not resolved. V lost 4 bases and J 0 bases, leaving 12 bases between the germline ends. The CDR3 runs 15 residues. Per germline, CDR1 SNHLY and CDR2 FYNNEI. In DNA form, the CDR3 reads TGTGCCAGCAGTGTAGAAAACATAATGAACACTGAAGCTTTCTTT. Residues: CASSVENIMNTEAFF.

The J gene is TRBJ1-2, the V gene TRBV6-1; D call uncertain. Trimming stripped 3 bases from V and 4 bases from J, with 9 bases between. Germline values: CDR1 MNHNS, CDR2 SASEGT. The CDR3 consists of 13 residues. The CDR3 DNA sequence: TGTGCCAGCAGTGATCTGGTTGGCTATGGCTACACCTTC. Encoded protein: CASSDLVGYGYTF.

The rearrangement links TRBV7-6 to TRBJ2-7, with TRBD1 matching over 8 bases. The CDR3 is 15 residues long. Germline CDR1 reads SGHVS; CDR2 reads FNYEAQ. V lost 5 bases to trimming and J lost 5 bases; unmatched junction nucleotides: 11. CDR3: CASSRIGTGVDEQYF. CDR3 in DNA: TGTGCCAGCAGCCGAATAGGGACAGGAGTCGACGAGCAGTACTTC.

This chain uses TRBV7-8 with TRBJ1-4, with TRBD1 matching over 7 bases. Germline CDR1 reads SGHVS; CDR2 reads FQNEAQ. With 5 bases clipped from V and 0 bases from J, the junction kept 6 bases outside the gene matches. The CDR3 runs 16 residues. This chain's CDR3 is CASSQDRIATNEKLFF. DNA for the CDR3: TGTGCCAGCAGCCAGGACAGGATCGCAACTAATGAAAAACTGTTTTTT.

The rearrangement joins TRBV7-7 to TRBJ1-5, with D possibly being TRBD1 (6 bases). The CDR3 is 17 amino acids. Looked up from germline, CDR1 is SSHAT and CDR2 is FNYEAQ (reference sequence). The germline V and J ends were trimmed by 3 bases and 4 bases, with 19 bases remaining between them. The CDR3 sequence: CASSFLVGTTRNQPQHF. DNA for the CDR3: TGTGCCAGCAGCTTCCTCGTTGGGACAACTCGAAATCAGCCCCAGCATTTT.

This sequence joins TRBV7-3 and TRBJ1-2, with D tentatively TRBD1 (6 bases). CDR3 size: 14 residues. V was cut by 5 bases and J by 8 bases, with 18 bases left in between. From germline, CDR1 is SGHTA and CDR2 FQGTGA. CDR3 residues: CASSEGQQAGGYTF. Here the CDR3 DNA reads TGTGCCAGCAGCGAGGGACAACAAGCGGGGGGCTACACCTTC.

CDR3 nucleotide sequence: TGTGCCAGCAGTTTGAACAGGGGGGACACTGAAGCTTTCTTT. Translating it yields CASSLNRGDTEAFF. V and J are TRBV6-5 and TRBJ1-1, with 8 positions matching TRBD1. The V gene's germline CDR1 is MNHEY and CDR2 SVGAGI. This CDR3 is built from 14 residues. The trim removed 4 bases at V and 3 bases at J, leaving 4 bases unmatched.

The chain links TRBV9 to TRBJ1-2; unclear D gene. Trimming left V 0 bases short and J 7 bases short, with 10 bases between. The CDR3 is 13 amino acids. The germline V gene encodes CDR1 SGDLS and CDR2 YYNGEE. The CDR3 coding sequence is TGTGCCAGCAGCGTAGCCGGGGAAGGTGGCTACACCTTC. The encoded protein is CASSVAGEGGYTF.

The rearrangement joins TRBV2 to TRBJ2-1; the D is unclear. The V and J ends lost 5 bases and 2 bases respectively, with 10 bases between them. Germline V gene lookup returns CDR1 SNHLY and CDR2 FYNNEI. The CDR3 covers 14 residues. Here the CDR3 DNA reads TGTGCCAGCAGTTCGGATTCACCCTACAATGAGCAGTTCTTC. Translating gives CASSSDSPYNEQFF.

The chain recombines TRBV3-1 (or the pseudogene TRBV3-2) with TRBJ1-2; a weak D match, TRBD1 (6 bases). The germline V gene has CDR1 LGHDT and CDR2 YNNKEL (reference sequence). Trimming removed 3 bases from V and 4 bases from J, with 12 bases in between. The CDR3 loop spans 14 amino acids. CDR3 in amino acids: CASSHRGSFYGYTF. The DNA of the CDR3 is TGTGCCAGCAGCCACAGGGGATCATTCTATGGCTACACCTTC.

This chain connects TRBV9 to TRBJ1-1; D not resolved. The germline CDR1 and CDR2 sequences are SGDLS and YYNGEE. Deletions cut 0 bases from V and 4 bases from J, with 10 bases between. The CDR3 has 14 amino acids. The CDR3 loop is CASSVGDSSTEAFF. The DNA for the CDR3 is TGTGCCAGCAGCGTAGGGGATTCGAGCACTGAAGCTTTCTTT.

This clone was observed a single time. The CDR3 sequence is CASSLGSPRGDYGYTF. CDR3 DNA sequence: TGTGCCAGCAGCTTAGGGTCACCCAGGGGGGACTATGGCTACACCTTC. This chain joins TRBV7-3 and TRBJ1-2; 7 nucleotides agree with TRBD1. This CDR3 has 16 amino acids. V lost 2 bases, J lost 3 bases, and 9 bases stayed unmatched. The germline V gene encodes CDR1 SGHTA and CDR2 FQGTGA.

The V gene is TRBV19, the J gene TRBJ1-3, with no clear D. Germline CDR1 is LNHDA and CDR2 is SQIVND (reference sequence). Trimming pared 3 bases from V and 4 bases from J, leaving 16 bases between. This CDR3 region has 16 residues. CDR3 region: CASSIRAADIGNTIYF. The DNA of the CDR3 is TGTGCCAGTAGTATTAGAGCGGCCGACATCGGAAACACCATATATTTT.

The genes are TRBV3-1 (or the pseudogene TRBV3-2) and TRBJ1-3; the match to TRBD1 covers 8 bases. The CDR3 length is 15 residues. Germline assignment: CDR1 LGHDT and CDR2 YNNKEL (reference sequence). V was clipped by 0 bases and J by 3 bases; unmatched bases: 1. This CDR3 reads CASSQDRGHGNTIYF. The CDR3 DNA is TGTGCCAGCAGCCAAGACAGGGGGCATGGAAACACCATATATTTT.